Listed below are T cell receptor beta chains from one sample, sequenced in a study of a mutant IDH1 vaccine in newly diagnosed glioma. Antigen specificity for these receptors is unknown. Using immunoSEQ multiplex PCR, the repertoire was profiled, and TCRdb retains in-frame clones only, with some absent. The sample yields tens of thousands of clones, roughly nine tenths seen once. The sample here was PBMCs, taken from a glioma patient whose treatment included an IDH1 peptide vaccine. The receptors shown here come from a woman aged 50 to 65 with glioma. The CDR3 runs from the conserved cysteine through the conserved F or W. Fields, in order: J gene, D gene, clone size, V gene, CDR3 DNA, CDR3 protein. D genes are given only for firm matches. Clone size is shown for a subset of rows, as once, few, many or a class of expanded clone.

J gene: TRBJ2-2
D gene: .
clone size: few
V gene: TRBV18
CDR3 DNA: TGTGCCAGCTCACCAGAAGGGAACACCGGGGAGCTGTTTTTT
CDR3 protein: CASSPEGNTGELFF

J gene: TRBJ2-1
D gene: TRBD2
clone size: .
V gene: TRBV30
CDR3 DNA: TGTGCCTGGACCCGTCGGGGGGGTTCCTACAATGAGCAGTTCTTC
CDR3 protein: CAWTRRGGSYNEQFF

J gene: TRBJ1-5
D gene: .
clone size: .
V gene: TRBV11-2
CDR3 DNA: TGTGCCAGCAGCTTAGGGAGGAATCAGCCCCAGCATTTT
CDR3 protein: CASSLGRNQPQHF

J gene: TRBJ2-3
D gene: .
clone size: .
V gene: TRBV5-1
CDR3 DNA: TGCGCCAGCAGCTCAGGCTTTACTCTAAGCACAGATACGCAGTATTTT
CDR3 protein: CASSSGFTLSTDTQYF

J gene: TRBJ2-1
D gene: TRBD1
clone size: .
V gene: TRBV9
CDR3 DNA: TGTGCCAGCAGCGTCAGGGGGCGCCGGGACAATGAGCAGTTCTTC
CDR3 protein: CASSVRGRRDNEQFF

J gene: TRBJ1-1
D gene: TRBD1
clone size: few
V gene: TRBV18
CDR3 DNA: TGTGCCAGCTCTCTTCAAGACAGGGGTAATGCTTTCTTT
CDR3 protein: CASSLQDRGNAFF

J gene: TRBJ2-1
D gene: .
clone size: .
V gene: TRBV7-2
CDR3 DNA: TGTGCCAGCAGCGAAAACACCTACAATGAGCAGTTCTTC
CDR3 protein: CASSENTYNEQFF

J gene: TRBJ2-1
D gene: .
clone size: .
V gene: TRBV7-3
CDR3 DNA: TGTGCCAGCAGCTTGCTACATGGGGTACGGGAGCAGTTCTTC
CDR3 protein: CASSLLHGVREQFF

J gene: TRBJ1-6
D gene: TRBD1
clone size: .
V gene: TRBV6-5
CDR3 DNA: TGTGCCAGCAGTTTACGGGACAGGAATTCACCCCTCCACTTT
CDR3 protein: CASSLRDRNSPLHF

J gene: TRBJ1-5
D gene: .
clone size: .
V gene: TRBV6-1
CDR3 DNA: TGTGCCAGCAGTAGGAGGGGGGTGAGCAATCAGCCCCAGCATTTT
CDR3 protein: CASSRRGVSNQPQHF

J gene: TRBJ1-4
D gene: .
clone size: .
V gene: TRBV15
CDR3 DNA: TGTGCCACCAGCAGGAGGTTAGGGAGAGGTGAAAAACTGTTTTTT
CDR3 protein: CATSRRLGRGEKLFF

J gene: TRBJ2-7
D gene: TRBD1
clone size: .
V gene: TRBV6-6
CDR3 DNA: TGTGCCAGCAGTTGGGACAGGCCCTCCTACGAGCAGTACTTC
CDR3 protein: CASSWDRPSYEQYF

J gene: TRBJ2-7
D gene: TRBD1
clone size: .
V gene: TRBV27
CDR3 DNA: TGTGCCAGCAGTTTTCGGACAGGGTTCTACGAGCAGTACTTC
CDR3 protein: CASSFRTGFYEQYF

J gene: TRBJ2-5
D gene: .
clone size: .
V gene: TRBV5-4
CDR3 DNA: TGTGCCAGCAGTCCCGGGACGGTCCGAGGATGGACCCAGTACTTC
CDR3 protein: CASSPGTVRGWTQYF

J gene: TRBJ1-1
D gene: TRBD1
clone size: .
V gene: TRBV2
CDR3 DNA: TGTGCCACGGCCGGGACAGGGGACACTGAAGCTTTCTTT
CDR3 protein: CATAGTGDTEAFF

J gene: TRBJ1-1
D gene: TRBD1
clone size: .
V gene: TRBV28
CDR3 DNA: TGTGCCAGCAGTCTGGCCAGGGGGCTCACTGAAGCTTTCTTT
CDR3 protein: CASSLARGLTEAFF

J gene: TRBJ2-7
D gene: TRBD1
clone size: .
V gene: TRBV15
CDR3 DNA: TGTGCCACCAGCAGAGTCCGGGACAGGGATTACGAGCAGTACTTC
CDR3 protein: CATSRVRDRDYEQYF

J gene: TRBJ2-7
D gene: .
clone size: .
V gene: TRBV6-5
CDR3 DNA: TGTGCCAGCAGGAGACCCAGGGACTACGAGCAGTACTTC
CDR3 protein: CASRRPRDYEQYF

J gene: TRBJ1-5
D gene: TRBD1
clone size: .
V gene: TRBV2
CDR3 DNA: TGTGCCAGCAATGGACAGGGAAGGGGTCAGCCCCAGCATTTT
CDR3 protein: CASNGQGRGQPQHF

J gene: TRBJ2-5
D gene: TRBD1
clone size: .
V gene: TRBV7-2
CDR3 DNA: TGTGCCAGCAGCTTAGAGACAAGGACAGGTGAAGGGCAACAAGAGACCCAGTACTTC
CDR3 protein: CASSLETRTGEGQQETQYF

J gene: TRBJ2-7
D gene: .
clone size: once
V gene: TRBV28
CDR3 DNA: TGTGCCAGCAGCCCGGGATCATTGGAGGTCTCCTACGAGCAGTACTTC
CDR3 protein: CASSPGSLEVSYEQYF

J gene: TRBJ1-2
D gene: .
clone size: .
V gene: TRBV13
CDR3 DNA: TGTGCCAGCAGCTTAGGCCCCGGGACGCTCTATGGCTACACCTTC
CDR3 protein: CASSLGPGTLYGYTF

J gene: TRBJ2-2
D gene: .
clone size: .
V gene: TRBV5-8
CDR3 DNA: TGTGCCAGCAGCTTGCCCGCCCAAACTCAGGGCGGGGAGCTGTTTTTT
CDR3 protein: CASSLPAQTQGGELFF

J gene: TRBJ1-6
D gene: .
clone size: .
V gene: TRBV6-5
CDR3 DNA: TGTGCCAGCAGTTACTCGGTAGGGGTTGGCAATTCACCCCTCCACTTT
CDR3 protein: CASSYSVGVGNSPLHF

J gene: TRBJ2-3
D gene: .
clone size: .
V gene: TRBV7-3
CDR3 DNA: TGTGCCAGCAGTGCGCAGGGCTCATTACCAGATACGCAGTATTTT
CDR3 protein: CASSAQGSLPDTQYF

J gene: TRBJ1-2
D gene: .
clone size: .
V gene: TRBV5-6
CDR3 DNA: TGTGCCAGCAGCCCGTCGCGGACTTTCGGCTACACCTTC
CDR3 protein: CASSPSRTFGYTF

J gene: TRBJ2-4
D gene: .
clone size: .
V gene: TRBV6-5
CDR3 DNA: TGTGCCAGCAGACTCGGGGATGCATGGAACATTCAGTACTTC
CDR3 protein: CASRLGDAWNIQYF

J gene: TRBJ2-7
D gene: .
clone size: .
V gene: TRBV7-2
CDR3 DNA: TGTGCCAGCAGCGTGGACAGCTCCTACGAGCAGTACTTC
CDR3 protein: CASSVDSSYEQYF

J gene: TRBJ1-5
D gene: .
clone size: once
V gene: TRBV7-6
CDR3 DNA: TGTGCCAGCAGCCCTGGGGAGTTCAATCAGCCCCAGCATTTT
CDR3 protein: CASSPGEFNQPQHF

J gene: TRBJ1-1
D gene: .
clone size: .
V gene: TRBV7-9
CDR3 DNA: TGTGCCAGCGTTGGGGGGTTGAACACTGAAGCTTTCTTT
CDR3 protein: CASVGGLNTEAFF

J gene: TRBJ1-2
D gene: TRBD1
clone size: .
V gene: TRBV7-2
CDR3 DNA: TGTGCCAGCAGCTTAGGGGGGACAGCCTATGGCTACACCTTC
CDR3 protein: CASSLGGTAYGYTF

J gene: TRBJ1-1
D gene: TRBD1
clone size: .
V gene: TRBV5-1
CDR3 DNA: TGCGCCAGCAGCCCGCCTGGGACAGGGATCACTGAAGCTTTCTTT
CDR3 protein: CASSPPGTGITEAFF

J gene: TRBJ1-2
D gene: .
clone size: few
V gene: TRBV30
CDR3 DNA: TGTGCCTGGAGTGCAGGGGTCGGGGGCTACACCTTC
CDR3 protein: CAWSAGVGGYTF

J gene: TRBJ1-2
D gene: .
clone size: .
V gene: TRBV6-5
CDR3 DNA: TGTGCCAGCAGTTACGGCCAGAACTATGGCTACACCTTC
CDR3 protein: CASSYGQNYGYTF

J gene: TRBJ1-4
D gene: .
clone size: .
V gene: TRBV2
CDR3 DNA: TGTGCCAGCAGTCAAGACAGGTTCCAGAATGAAAAACTGTTTTTT
CDR3 protein: CASSQDRFQNEKLFF

J gene: TRBJ1-1
D gene: TRBD1
clone size: .
V gene: TRBV27
CDR3 DNA: TGTGCCAGCAGTTCACGGGACAGGGGGCCCCGAAGCACTGAAGCTTTCTTT
CDR3 protein: CASSSRDRGPRSTEAFF

J gene: TRBJ1-5
D gene: .
clone size: few
V gene: TRBV7-9
CDR3 DNA: TGTGCCAGCACTGTAGGGGGGGATCAGCCCCAGCATTTT
CDR3 protein: CASTVGGDQPQHF

J gene: TRBJ2-1
D gene: .
clone size: .
V gene: TRBV28
CDR3 DNA: TGTGCCAGCACCCTCGCGGGTCCCTACAATGAGCAGTTCTTC
CDR3 protein: CASTLAGPYNEQFF

J gene: TRBJ2-7
D gene: TRBD1
clone size: .
V gene: TRBV5-5
CDR3 DNA: TGTGCCAGCAGCTCAGGAGACAGGGGGAATTACGAGCAGTACTTC
CDR3 protein: CASSSGDRGNYEQYF

J gene: TRBJ2-7
D gene: .
clone size: .
V gene: TRBV2
CDR3 DNA: TGTGCCAGCAGCCGGGACGGTTCCTACGAGCAGTACTTC
CDR3 protein: CASSRDGSYEQYF

J gene: TRBJ2-2
D gene: .
clone size: .
V gene: TRBV10-3
CDR3 DNA: TGTGCCATAAAGGAGACAGGCGCCGGGGAGCTGTTTTTT
CDR3 protein: CAIKETGAGELFF